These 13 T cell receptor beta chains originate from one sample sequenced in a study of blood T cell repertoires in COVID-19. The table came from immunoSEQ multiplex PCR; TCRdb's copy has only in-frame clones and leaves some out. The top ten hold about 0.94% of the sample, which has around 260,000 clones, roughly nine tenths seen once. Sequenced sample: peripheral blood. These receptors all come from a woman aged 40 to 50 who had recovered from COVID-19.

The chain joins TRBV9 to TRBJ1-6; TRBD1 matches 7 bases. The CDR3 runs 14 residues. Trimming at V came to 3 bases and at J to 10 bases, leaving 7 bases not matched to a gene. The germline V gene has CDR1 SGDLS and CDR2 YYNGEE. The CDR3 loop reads CASSGDSEASPLHF. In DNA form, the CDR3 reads TGTGCCAGCAGCGGGGACAGCGAAGCGTCACCCCTCCACTTT.

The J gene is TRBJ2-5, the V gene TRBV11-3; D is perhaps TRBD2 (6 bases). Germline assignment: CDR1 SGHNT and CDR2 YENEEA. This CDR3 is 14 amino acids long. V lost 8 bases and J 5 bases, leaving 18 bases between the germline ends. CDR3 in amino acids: CASQLNVGGETQYF. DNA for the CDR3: TGTGCCAGCCAACTTAATGTTGGAGGGGAGACCCAGTACTTC. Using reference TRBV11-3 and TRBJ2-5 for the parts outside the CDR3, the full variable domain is EAGVVQSPRYKIIEKKQPVAFWCNPISGHNTLYWYLQNLGQGPELLIRYENEEAVDDSQLPKDRFSAERLKGVDSTLKIQPAELGDSAVYLCASQLNVGGETQYFGPGTRLLVL.

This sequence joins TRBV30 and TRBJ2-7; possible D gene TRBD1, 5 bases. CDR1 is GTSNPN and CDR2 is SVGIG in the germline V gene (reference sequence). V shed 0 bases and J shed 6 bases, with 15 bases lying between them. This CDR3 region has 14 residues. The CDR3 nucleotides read TGTGCCTGGAGTGTCGGCAGGGAAGGAAGCGAGCAGTACTTC. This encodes CAWSVGREGSEQYF.

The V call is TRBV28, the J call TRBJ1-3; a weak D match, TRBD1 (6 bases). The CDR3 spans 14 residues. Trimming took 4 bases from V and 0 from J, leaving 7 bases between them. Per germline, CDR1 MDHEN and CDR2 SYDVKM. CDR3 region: CASSSRGSGNTIYF. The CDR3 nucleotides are TGTGCCAGCAGTTCCAGGGGCTCTGGAAACACCATATATTTT. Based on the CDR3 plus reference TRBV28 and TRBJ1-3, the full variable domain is DVKVTQSSRYLVKRTGEKVFLECVQDMDHENMFWYRQDPGLGLRLIYFSYDVKMKEKGDIPEGYSVSREKKERFSLILESASTNQTSMYLCASSSRGSGNTIYFGEGSWLTVV.

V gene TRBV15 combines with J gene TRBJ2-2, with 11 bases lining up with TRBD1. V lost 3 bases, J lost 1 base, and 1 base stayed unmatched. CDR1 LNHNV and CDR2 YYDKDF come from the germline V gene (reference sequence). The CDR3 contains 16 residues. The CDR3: CATSRGTGGNTGELFF. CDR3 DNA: TGTGCCACCAGCAGGGGGACAGGGGGGAACACCGGGGAGCTGTTTTTT.

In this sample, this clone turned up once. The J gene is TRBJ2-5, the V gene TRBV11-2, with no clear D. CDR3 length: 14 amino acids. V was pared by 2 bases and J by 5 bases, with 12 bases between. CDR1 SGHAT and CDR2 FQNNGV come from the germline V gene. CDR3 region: CASSLSPSSETQYF. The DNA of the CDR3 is TGTGCCAGCAGCTTAAGCCCGAGCTCGGAGACCCAGTACTTC.

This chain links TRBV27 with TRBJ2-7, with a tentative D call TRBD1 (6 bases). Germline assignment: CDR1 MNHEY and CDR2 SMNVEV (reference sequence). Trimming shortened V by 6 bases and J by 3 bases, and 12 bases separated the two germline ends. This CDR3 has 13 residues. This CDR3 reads CASSPDSYYEQYF. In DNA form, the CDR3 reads TGTGCCAGCAGCCCGGACAGTTACTACGAGCAGTACTTC.

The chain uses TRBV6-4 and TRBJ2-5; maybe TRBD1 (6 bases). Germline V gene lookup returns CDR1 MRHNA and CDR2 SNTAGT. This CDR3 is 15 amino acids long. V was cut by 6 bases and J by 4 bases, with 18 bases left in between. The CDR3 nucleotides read TGTGCCAGCAGCGTACAGGGCAGTATGGGAGAGACCCAGTACTTC. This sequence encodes CASSVQGSMGETQYF.

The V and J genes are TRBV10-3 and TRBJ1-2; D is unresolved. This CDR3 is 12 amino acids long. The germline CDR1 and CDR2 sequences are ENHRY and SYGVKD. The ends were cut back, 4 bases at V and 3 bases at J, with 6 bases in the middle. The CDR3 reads CAISGQDYGYTF. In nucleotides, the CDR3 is TGTGCCATCAGTGGGCAGGACTATGGCTACACCTTC.

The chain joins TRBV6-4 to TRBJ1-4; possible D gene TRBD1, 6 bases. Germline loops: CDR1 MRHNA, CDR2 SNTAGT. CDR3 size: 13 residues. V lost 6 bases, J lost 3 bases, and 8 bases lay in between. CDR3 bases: TGTGCCAGCAGCCCAGGGGCTAATGAAAAACTGTTTTTT. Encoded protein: CASSPGANEKLFF.

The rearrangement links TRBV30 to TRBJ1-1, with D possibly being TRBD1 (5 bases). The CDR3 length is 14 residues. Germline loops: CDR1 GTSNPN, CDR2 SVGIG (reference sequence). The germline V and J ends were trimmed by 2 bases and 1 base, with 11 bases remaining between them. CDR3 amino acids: CAWSFRGGNTEAFF. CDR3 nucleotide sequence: TGTGCCTGGAGTTTTCGGGGGGGGAACACTGAAGCTTTCTTT.

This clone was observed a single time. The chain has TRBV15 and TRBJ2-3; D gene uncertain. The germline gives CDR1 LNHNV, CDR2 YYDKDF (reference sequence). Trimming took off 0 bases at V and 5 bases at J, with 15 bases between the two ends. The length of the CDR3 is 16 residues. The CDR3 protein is CATSRDRPGSGDTQYF. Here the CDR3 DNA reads TGTGCCACCAGCAGAGATCGCCCGGGTTCGGGAGATACGCAGTATTTT.

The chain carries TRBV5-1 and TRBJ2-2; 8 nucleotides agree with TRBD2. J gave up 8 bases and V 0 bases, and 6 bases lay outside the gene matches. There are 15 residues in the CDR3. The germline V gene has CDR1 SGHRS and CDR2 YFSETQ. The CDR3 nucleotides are TGCGCCAGCAGCTTGGCCCCGGGAGGGCCAGGGGAGCTGTTTTTT. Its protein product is CASSLAPGGPGELFF.